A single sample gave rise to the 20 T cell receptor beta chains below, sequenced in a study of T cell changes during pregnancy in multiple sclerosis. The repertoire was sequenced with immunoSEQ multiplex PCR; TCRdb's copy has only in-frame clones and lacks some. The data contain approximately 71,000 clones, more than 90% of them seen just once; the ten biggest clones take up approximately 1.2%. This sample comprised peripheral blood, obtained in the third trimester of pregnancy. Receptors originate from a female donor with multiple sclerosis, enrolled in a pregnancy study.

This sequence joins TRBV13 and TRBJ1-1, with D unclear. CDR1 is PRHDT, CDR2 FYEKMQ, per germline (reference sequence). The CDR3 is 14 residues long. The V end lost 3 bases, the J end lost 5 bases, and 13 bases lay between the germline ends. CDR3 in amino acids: CASSLEGDWTEAFF. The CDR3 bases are TGTGCCAGCAGCTTGGAGGGAGATTGGACTGAAGCTTTCTTT.

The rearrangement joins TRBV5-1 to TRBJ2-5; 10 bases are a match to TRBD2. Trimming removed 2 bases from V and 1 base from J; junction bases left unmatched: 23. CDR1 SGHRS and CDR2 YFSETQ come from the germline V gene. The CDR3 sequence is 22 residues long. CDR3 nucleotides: TGCGCCAGCAGCTTAGACCGTCCCGTAGCGGGAGGCCGAAGGGTAGGCCAAGAGACCCAGTACTTC. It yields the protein CASSLDRPVAGGRRVGQETQYF. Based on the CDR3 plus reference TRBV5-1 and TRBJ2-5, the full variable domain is KAGVTQTPRYLIKTRGQQVTLSCSPISGHRSVSWYQQTPGQGLQFLFEYFSETQRNKGNFPGRFSGRQFSNSRSEMNVSTLELGDSALYLCASSLDRPVAGGRRVGQETQYFGPGTRLLVL.

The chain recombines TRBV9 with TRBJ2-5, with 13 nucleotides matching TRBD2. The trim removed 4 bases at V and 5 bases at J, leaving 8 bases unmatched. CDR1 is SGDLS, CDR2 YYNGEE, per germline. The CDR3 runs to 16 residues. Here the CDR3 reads CASSSRTSGRGETQYF. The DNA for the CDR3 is TGTGCCAGCAGCTCACGGACTAGCGGGAGAGGGGAGACCCAGTACTTC.

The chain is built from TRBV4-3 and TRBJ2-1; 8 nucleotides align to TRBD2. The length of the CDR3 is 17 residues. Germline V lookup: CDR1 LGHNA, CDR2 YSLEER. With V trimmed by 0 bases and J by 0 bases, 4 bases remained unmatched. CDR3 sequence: CASSQEVAGGSYNEQFF. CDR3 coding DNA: TGCGCCAGCAGCCAAGAGGTCGCGGGAGGCTCCTACAATGAGCAGTTCTTC.

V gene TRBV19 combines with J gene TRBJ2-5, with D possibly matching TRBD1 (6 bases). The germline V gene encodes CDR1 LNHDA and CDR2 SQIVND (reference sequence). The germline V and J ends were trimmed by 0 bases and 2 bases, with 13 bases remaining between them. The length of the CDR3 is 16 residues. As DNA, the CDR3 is TGTGCCAGTAGTATAGACCCCCCCAGGGGACAAGAGACCCAGTACTTC. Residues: CASSIDPPRGQETQYF.

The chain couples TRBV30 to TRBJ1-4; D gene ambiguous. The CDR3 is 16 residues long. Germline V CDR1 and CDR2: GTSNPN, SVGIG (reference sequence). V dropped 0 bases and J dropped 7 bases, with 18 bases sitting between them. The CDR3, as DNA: TGTGCCTGGAGTGTAACTAGGTCCATTTACCCTGAAAAACTGTTTTTT. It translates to CAWSVTRSIYPEKLFF.

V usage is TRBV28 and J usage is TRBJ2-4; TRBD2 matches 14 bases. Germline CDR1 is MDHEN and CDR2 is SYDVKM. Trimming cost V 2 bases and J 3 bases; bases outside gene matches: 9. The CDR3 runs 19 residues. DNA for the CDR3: TGTGCCAGCAGTTTAAGGGGACTAGCGGGAGATAGGGACAAAAACATTCAGTACTTC. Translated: CASSLRGLAGDRDKNIQYF.

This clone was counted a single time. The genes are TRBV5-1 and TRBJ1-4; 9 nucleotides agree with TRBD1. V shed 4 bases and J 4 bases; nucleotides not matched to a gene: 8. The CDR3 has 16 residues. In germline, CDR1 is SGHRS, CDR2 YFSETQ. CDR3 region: CASSLEGQGGNEKLFF. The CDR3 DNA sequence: TGCGCCAGCAGCCTGGAGGGACAGGGTGGTAATGAAAAACTGTTTTTT.

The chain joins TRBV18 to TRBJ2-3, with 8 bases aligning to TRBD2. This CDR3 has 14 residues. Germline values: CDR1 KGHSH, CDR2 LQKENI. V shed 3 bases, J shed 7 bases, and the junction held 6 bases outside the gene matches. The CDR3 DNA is TGTGCCAGCTCACCGGAGACTAGCGCTAATACGCAGTATTTT. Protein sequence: CASSPETSANTQYF.

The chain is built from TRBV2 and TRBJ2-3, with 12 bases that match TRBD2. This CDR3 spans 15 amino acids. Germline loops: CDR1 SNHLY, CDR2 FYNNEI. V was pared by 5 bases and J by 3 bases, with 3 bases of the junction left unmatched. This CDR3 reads CASSTGTSGTDTQYF. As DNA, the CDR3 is TGTGCCAGCAGTACCGGGACTAGCGGGACAGATACGCAGTATTTT.

CDR3 protein: CASSPWTGNLETQYF. As DNA, the CDR3 is TGCGCCAGCAGCCCGTGGACAGGGAACTTGGAGACCCAGTACTTC. This chain uses TRBV5-1 with TRBJ2-5; 8 bases fit TRBD1. The junction had 10 bases not matched to a gene; V was cut back by 4 bases and J by 5 bases. Germline V gene data show CDR1 as SGHRS and CDR2 as YFSETQ. This CDR3 is 15 amino acids long.

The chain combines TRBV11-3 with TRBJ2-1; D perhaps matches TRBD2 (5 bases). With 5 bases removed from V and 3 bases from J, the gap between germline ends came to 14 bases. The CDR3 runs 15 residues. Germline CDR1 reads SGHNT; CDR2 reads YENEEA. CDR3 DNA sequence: TGTGCCAGCAGCGCAAGGTCCGGGAACTACAATGAGCAGTTCTTC. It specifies CASSARSGNYNEQFF.

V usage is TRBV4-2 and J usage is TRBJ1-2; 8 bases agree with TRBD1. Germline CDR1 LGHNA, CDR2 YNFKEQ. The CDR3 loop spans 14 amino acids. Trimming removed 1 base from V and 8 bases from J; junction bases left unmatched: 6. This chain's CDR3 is CASSQGQGANGYTF. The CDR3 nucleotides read TGTGCCAGCAGCCAAGGGCAGGGGGCGAACGGCTACACCTTC.

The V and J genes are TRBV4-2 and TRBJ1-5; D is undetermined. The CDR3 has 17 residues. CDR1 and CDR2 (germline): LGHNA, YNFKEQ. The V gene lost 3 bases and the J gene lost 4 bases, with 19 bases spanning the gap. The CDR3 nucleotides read TGTGCCAGCAGCCAGGCCCCCGGAGGGTACAGTAATCAGCCCCAGCATTTT. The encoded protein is CASSQAPGGYSNQPQHF.

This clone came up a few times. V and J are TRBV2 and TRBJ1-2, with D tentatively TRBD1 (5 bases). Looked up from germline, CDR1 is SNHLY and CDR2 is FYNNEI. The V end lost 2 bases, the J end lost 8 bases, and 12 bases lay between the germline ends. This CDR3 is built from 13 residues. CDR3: CASSERGTRGYTF. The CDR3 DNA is TGTGCCAGCAGTGAAAGAGGGACTCGGGGCTACACCTTC.

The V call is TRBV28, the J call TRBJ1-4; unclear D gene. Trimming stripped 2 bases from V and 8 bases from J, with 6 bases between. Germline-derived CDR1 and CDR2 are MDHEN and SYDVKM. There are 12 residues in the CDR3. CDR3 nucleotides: TGTGCCAGCAGTTTAGCGGAAGAAAAACTGTTTTTT. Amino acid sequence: CASSLAEEKLFF.

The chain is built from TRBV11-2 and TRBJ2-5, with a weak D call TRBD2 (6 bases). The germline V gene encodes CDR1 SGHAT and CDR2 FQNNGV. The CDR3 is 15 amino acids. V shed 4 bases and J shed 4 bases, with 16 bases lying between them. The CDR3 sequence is CASSSGTQVRETQYF. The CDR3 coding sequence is TGTGCCAGCAGCTCCGGGACTCAAGTCAGAGAGACCCAGTACTTC.

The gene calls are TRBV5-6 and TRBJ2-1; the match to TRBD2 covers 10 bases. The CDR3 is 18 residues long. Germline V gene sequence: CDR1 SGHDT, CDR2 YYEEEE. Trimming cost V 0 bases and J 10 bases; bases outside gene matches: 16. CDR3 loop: CASSLEWRLAGAVHEQFF. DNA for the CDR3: TGTGCCAGCAGCTTGGAATGGAGGCTAGCGGGAGCGGTTCACGAGCAGTTCTTC.

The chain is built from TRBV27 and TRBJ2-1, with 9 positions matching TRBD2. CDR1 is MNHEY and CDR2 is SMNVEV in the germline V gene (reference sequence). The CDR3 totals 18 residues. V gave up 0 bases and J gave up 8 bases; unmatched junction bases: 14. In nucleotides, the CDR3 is TGTGCCAGCAGTTTATCGGTTTTGGCGGGAGGGCCTTTGGATGAGCAGTTCTTC. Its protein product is CASSLSVLAGGPLDEQFF.

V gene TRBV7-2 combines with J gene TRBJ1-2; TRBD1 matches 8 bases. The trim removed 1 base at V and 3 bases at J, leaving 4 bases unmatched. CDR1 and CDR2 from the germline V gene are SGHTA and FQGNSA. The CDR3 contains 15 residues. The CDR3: CASSLGPGGDYGYTF. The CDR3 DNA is TGTGCCAGCAGCTTAGGGCCAGGGGGCGACTATGGCTACACCTTC.